This T cell receptor (beta chain) was identified during a study of vaccination effects on CD4 cells after COVID-19 (dated by TCRdb to between 2020 and 2023). Broadly, across the study: To identify antigen-specific CD4+ T cell clonotypes by their expansion, the ViraFEST assay first stimulated PBMC with viral peptide pools and then applied TCR sequencing. In both COVID-19 convalescent patients and infection-naive vaccine recipients, the study compared SARS-CoV-2 spike-specific CD4+ TCR repertoires from before mRNA vaccination with those from after it. Two doses of either the BNT162b2 or the mRNA-1273 mRNA SARS-CoV-2 vaccine were administered to participants. The Oncomine TCR Beta short-read assay on an Illumina iSeq 100 was used to sequence cultures from other donors in the study. Pre-vaccine samples were drawn from two convalescent patients 16 days and one week before the first dose, at 142 and 148 days after COVID-19 diagnosis. Some 2.2 million PBMC per well were cultured in IMDM with around 5% human AB serum, 10 IU/ml IL-2 and gentamicin, plus 10 ug/ml peptides. Altogether, around eleven COVID-19 convalescent patients and several SARS-CoV-2-naive healthy vaccine recipients made up the full study. Results and caveats for the whole study, not just this receptor: Limitations of the study were the small number of convalescent patients and the absence of early post-infection timepoints. Clones induced by infection and clones induced by vaccination both contracted markedly at late timepoints after vaccination, which fits with T cell responses waning over time. In convalescent patients, the post-vaccine spike-reactive repertoire consisted mainly of new vaccine-induced clones, largely distinct from infection-induced clones.

The CDR3 sequence holds 16 residues, the cysteine and phenylalanine included. The CDR3 DNA has 48 bases and is translated from base 1. V was cut back by 0 bases and J by 8 bases, leaving a gap of 16 bases between them. According to the germline V gene, CDR1 reads LGHNA and CDR2 reads YSLEER. Library preparation was by the immunoSEQ multiplex PCR assay. DNA from the cultured, isolated CD4+ T cells was subjected to TCR beta CDR3 sequencing. The published analysis was carried out like this. Non-productive TCR sequences were discarded, and reads were trimmed to the CDR3 region, with only CDR3s of 7 or more amino acids retained. Antigen-specific clonotypes were identified with the MANAFEST web app by comparing expansion in peptide wells against reference cultures. Positive clones required FDR<0.05 expansion versus reference and all other wells, odds ratio above 5, and frequency above 0.1% in two replicate wells. Cross-reactive clonotypes were defined as significantly expanded in SARS-CoV-2 spike wells and in at least one common cold coronavirus spike condition. CDR3 similarity was assessed by Levenshtein distance with the stringdist R package, and unrooted trees were built with ape in R 3.6.1. TCRdb retrieved this table from immuneACCESS and kept in-frame rearrangements only. Not all clones are present; in checked studies, unresolved V genes account for under half, and no reason is known for the remainder. From that table come the V and J calls and clone size; the DNA was used to work out D and trimming. The sample table contains approximately 46,000 clones; only one count was recorded for roughly 80% of them. Clones ranked in the top ten supply about 9% of the sample.

Remarks on this clone: Its specific antigen is unknown. Per-base qualities were not stored, and no clone one base away is much larger.

After less than eleven days of culture, CD4+ T cells were isolated with the EasySep CD4+ T cell isolation kit. Convalescent patients had PCR-confirmed SARS-CoV-2 infection between March and December 2020, before Alpha, Beta and Delta variants emerged in the United States. On days 3 and 7, half of the culture medium was replaced with fresh IL-2-containing medium. Unless noted otherwise, every peptide stimulation condition was cultured in triplicate wells. Using Ficoll-Paque Plus gradient centrifugation, PBMC were separated from whole blood and then either used fresh or cryopreserved at -140C. The QIAamp micro DNA kit was used to extract genomic DNA from the cultured CD4+ T cells.

This clonotype was obtained from a human donor who had a prior SARS-CoV-2 infection. Rearrangement joined TRBV4-3 to TRBJ1-4; TRBD1 is a possible D gene, resting on 6 matching bases. Here the sequenced sample was CD4+ T cells from PBMCs cultured without peptide, taken before COVID-19 vaccination. The CDR3 reads as follows: CASSQDAPRRGEKLFF. The nucleotides read TGCGCCAGCAGCCAAGATGCTCCTAGGAGGGGGGAAAAACTGTTTTTT.